Following are 20 T cell receptor beta chains from one sample sequenced in a study of shared clonotypes between healthy human individuals. Data came from immunoSEQ multiplex PCR; TCRdb stores just in-frame clones and leaves some out. The sample has about 79,000 clones, about 63% seen once. The sample comprised memory CD8+ T cells sorted from blood. Subset indicated: CD45RO+ cells pooled with CCR7-negative TemRA cells. Receptors were obtained from a man aged 25-45 years in good health.

The chain combines TRBV30 with TRBJ2-2; the match to TRBD2 covers 10 bases. Germline CDR1 GTSNPN, CDR2 SVGIG (reference sequence). The CDR3 is 15 amino acids. V was pared by 3 bases and J by 5 bases, with 6 bases of the junction left unmatched. The CDR3 sequence is CAWSFRTSGTGELFF. The CDR3 nucleotides read TGTGCCTGGAGCTTCAGGACTAGCGGAACCGGGGAGCTGTTTTTT. Full variable domain (rest looked up from reference TRBV30 and TRBJ2-2): SQTIHQWPATLVQPVGSPLSLECTVEGTSNPNLYWYRQAAGRGLQLLFYSVGIGQISSEVPQNLSASRPQDRQFILSSKKLLLSDSGFYLCAWSFRTSGTGELFFGEGSRLTVL.

This clone was counted a single time. The chain joins TRBV5-1 to TRBJ2-3; possible D gene TRBD2, 6 bases. The length of the CDR3 is 16 residues. In germline, CDR1 is SGHRS, CDR2 YFSETQ. V shed 5 bases and J shed 2 bases, with 18 bases lying between them. CDR3 loop: CASRKYGGDPTDTQYF. The CDR3 region has the DNA TGCGCCAGCAGAAAGTATGGCGGGGACCCCACAGATACGCAGTATTTT.

This chain connects TRBV6-5 to TRBJ2-1; D may be TRBD1 (5 bases). The CDR3 consists of 12 residues. V lost 5 bases and J 10 bases, leaving 12 bases between the germline ends. Germline V lookup: CDR1 MNHEY, CDR2 SVGAGI. In nucleotides, the CDR3 is TGTGCCAGCAGTGCCCCCGCAGGGGAGCAGTTCTTC. Protein: CASSAPAGEQFF.

V gene TRBV7-1 combines with J gene TRBJ2-1; tentatively, D is TRBD2 (6 bases). TRBV7-1 is filed as an ORF, its function uncertain. V lost 5 bases to trimming and J lost 7 bases, with 9 bases between them. The CDR3 covers 12 residues. CDR3 sequence (DNA): TGTGCCAGCAGCCACGGACTAAATGAGCAGTTCTTC. It specifies CASSHGLNEQFF.

The chain has TRBV19 and TRBJ1-5, with a tentative D call TRBD1 (5 bases). The CDR3 is 14 amino acids. CDR1 and CDR2 (germline): LNHDA, SQIVND (reference sequence). V was clipped by 4 bases and J by 0 bases, with 7 bases between them. The CDR3 reads CASSKGYSNQPQHF. The CDR3 coding sequence is TGTGCCAGTAGTAAGGGGTATAGCAATCAGCCCCAGCATTTT.

This chain uses TRBV4-3 with TRBJ2-7; 8 positions match TRBD2. Germline CDR1 LGHNA, CDR2 YSLEER. The V gene end was trimmed by 6 bases and the J gene end by 2 bases; junction bases not matched to a gene: 6. The CDR3 has 14 residues. CDR3 bases: TGCGCCAGCAGGCTAGCGGGTGGCCCCTACGAGCAGTACTTC. As protein: CASRLAGGPYEQYF.

The rearrangement uses TRBV6-5 and TRBJ2-7; 7 positions match TRBD1. CDR1 MNHEY and CDR2 SVGAGI come from the germline V gene. The V segment lost 2 bases and the J segment 1 base; nucleotides outside the gene matches: 2. The CDR3 contains 14 residues. The CDR3 reads CASSYGTESYEQYF. In DNA, the CDR3 is TGTGCCAGCAGTTACGGGACAGAGTCCTACGAGCAGTACTTC.

This clone appeared a few times. CDR3 coding DNA: TGTGCCAGCCTATTACAGGGGGACACTGAAGCTTTCTTT. Translating gives CASLLQGDTEAFF. The chain carries TRBV7-9 and TRBJ1-1; TRBD1 matches 8 bases. CDR1 and CDR2 from the germline V gene are SEHNR and FQNEAQ (reference sequence). This CDR3 region has 13 residues. V was clipped by 8 bases and J by 3 bases; unmatched bases: 5.

A single count supports this clone. The V call is TRBV7-2, the J call TRBJ2-7, with D uncertain. The CDR3 totals 11 residues. Germline values: CDR1 SGHTA, CDR2 FQGNSA. With 8 bases removed from V and 5 bases from J, the gap between germline ends came to 10 bases. Written as DNA, the CDR3 is TGTGCCAGCGGGCCCTCTGACGAGCAGTACTTC. The encoded protein is CASGPSDEQYF.

The sample holds one count of this clone. The CDR3 is CASSQDFGDNTYNEQFF. The DNA for the CDR3 is TGCGCCAGCAGCCAAGATTTTGGAGACAACACCTACAATGAGCAGTTCTTC. The gene calls are TRBV4-3 and TRBJ2-1; D is uncertain. The CDR3 is 17 amino acids. Trimming took off 0 bases at V and 2 bases at J, with 14 bases between the two ends. CDR1 LGHNA and CDR2 YSLEER come from the germline V gene.

The J gene is TRBJ2-2, the V gene TRBV6-5; the D is unclear. Germline-derived CDR1 and CDR2 are MNHEY and SVGAGI. This CDR3 is built from 14 residues. V was trimmed by 6 bases and J by 0 bases, leaving 8 bases between them. The CDR3 DNA is TGTGCCAGCAGCATCCATGCGAACACCGGGGAGCTGTTTTTT. This codes for CASSIHANTGELFF.

This rearrangement joins TRBV7-8 to TRBJ1-1, with D uncertain. Trimming pared 4 bases from V and 1 base from J, leaving 13 bases between. The V gene's germline CDR1 is SGHVS and CDR2 FQNEAQ. The CDR3 sequence is 15 residues long. The CDR3 DNA is TGTGCCAGCAGCTCCAGTAGAAGGTCGAACACTGAAGCTTTCTTT. This sequence encodes CASSSSRRSNTEAFF.

This clone was detected only once. The junction differs from germline at one of its ends, possibly a read error. The V and J genes are TRBV7-7 and TRBJ2-1; D unresolved. The CDR3 length is 15 residues. The germline V gene encodes CDR1 SSHAT and CDR2 FNYEAQ (reference sequence). The CDR3 nucleotides are TGTGCTAGCAGCTTAGGCGCGAGCTCCTACAATGAGCAGTTCTTC. Translated, it gives CASSLGASSYNEQFF.

This clone was found a few times. The V gene is TRBV4-3, the J gene TRBJ2-6; D may be TRBD1 (6 bases). Germline assignment: CDR1 LGHNA and CDR2 YSLEER. V lost 0 bases and J lost 0, with 9 bases in between. The CDR3 runs 17 residues. In nucleotides, the CDR3 is TGCGCCAGCAGCCAAGAGGGGACAAACTCTGGGGCCAACGTCCTGACTTTC. The encoded protein is CASSQEGTNSGANVLTF.

CDR3 sequence (DNA): TGTGCCAGCAGCTTATGGGATAGCAATCAGCCCCAGCATTTT. This sequence encodes CASSLWDSNQPQHF. J is TRBJ1-5 and V is TRBV7-9; D unclear. There are 14 residues in the CDR3. CDR1 SEHNR and CDR2 FQNEAQ come from the germline V gene (reference sequence). With 2 bases removed from V and 0 bases from J, the gap between germline ends came to 5 bases. The variable domain in full, completed from reference TRBV7-9 and TRBJ1-5, reads DTGVSQNPRHKITKRGQNVTFRCDPISEHNRLYWYRQTLGQGPEFLTYFQNEAQLEKSRLLSDRFSAERPKGSFSTLEIQRTEQGDSAMYLCASSLWDSNQPQHFGDGTRLSIL.

J is TRBJ2-6 and V is TRBV5-1; D remains ambiguous. This CDR3 spans 16 amino acids. CDR1 SGHRS and CDR2 YFSETQ come from the germline V gene. Trimming stripped 0 bases from V and 0 bases from J, with 7 bases between. CDR3 bases: TGCGCCAGCAGCTTGGGAGACTTCTCTGGGGCCAACGTCCTGACTTTC. This translates into CASSLGDFSGANVLTF.

At least ten counts were recorded for this clone. The chain joins TRBV13 to TRBJ2-2; either TRBD1 or TRBD2 may fit D (5 bases each). Trimming removed 5 bases from V and 10 bases from J, with 17 bases in between. Germline CDR1 and CDR2: PRHDT and FYEKMQ (reference sequence). There are 14 residues in the CDR3. The DNA of the CDR3 is TGTGCCAGCAGCCTCTGGGACGGCAAGGAGGAGCTGTTTTTT. This encodes CASSLWDGKEELFF.

The chain is built from TRBV28 and TRBJ2-5, with 11 positions matching TRBD2. V dropped 2 bases and J dropped 3; count of bases not matched to a gene: 2. The CDR3 extends over 15 amino acids. From germline, CDR1 is MDHEN and CDR2 SYDVKM. The DNA for the CDR3 is TGTGCCAGCAGTTTAGTAGCGGGAGGGAAAGAGACCCAGTACTTC. Residues: CASSLVAGGKETQYF.

The chain carries TRBV2 and TRBJ2-1; TRBD1 aligns across 7 bases. Germline lookup yields CDR1 SNHLY and CDR2 FYNNEI. CDR3 length: 15 amino acids. V dropped 6 bases and J dropped 8; count of bases not matched to a gene: 13. The CDR3: CASRRQGSGFYEQFF. The CDR3 coding sequence is TGTGCCAGCAGAAGACAGGGTTCGGGGTTCTATGAGCAGTTCTTC.

At least ten counts were recorded for this clone. The chain employs TRBV5-1 and TRBJ2-1; D possibly corresponds to TRBD2 (6 bases). This CDR3 has 17 residues. Trimming took off 4 bases at V and 2 bases at J, with 19 bases between the two ends. Germline V gene sequence: CDR1 SGHRS, CDR2 YFSETQ. The CDR3 is CASSAPGGSSTYNEQFF. CDR3 nucleotide sequence: TGCGCCAGCAGCGCGCCCGGAGGGAGTTCCACCTACAATGAGCAGTTCTTC.